Shown below are 21 T cell receptor beta chains from a single sample sequenced in a study of PD-1 blockade in classical Hodgkin lymphoma. Repertoires were generated with immunoSEQ multiplex PCR, while TCRdb's copy carries only in-frame clones and drops some. Of some 32,000 clones detected, roughly 82% appear once; the ten largest clones hold around a third. Every patient had relapsed following autologous stem cell transplantation, and cohorts differed in brentuximab vedotin exposure. Sequenced material: peripheral blood mononuclear cells (PBMCs), taken at baseline. All receptors derive from a human donor with classical Hodgkin lymphoma.

The chain uses TRBV7-2 and TRBJ1-2; D uncertain. CDR1 SGHTA and CDR2 FQGNSA come from the germline V gene. The CDR3 is 13 amino acids. With 2 bases removed from V and 8 bases from J, the gap between germline ends came to 12 bases. CDR3 loop: CASSLKTLGGYTF. Written as DNA, the CDR3 is TGTGCCAGCAGCTTAAAAACCCTGGGGGGCTACACCTTC.

V usage is TRBV7-8 and J usage is TRBJ2-1; D is unresolved. The V gene's germline CDR1 is SGHVS and CDR2 FQNEAQ. This CDR3 contains 13 residues. V lost 4 bases, J lost 9 bases, and 13 bases lay in between. The CDR3 DNA is TGTGCCAGCAGCTCCCGGACCGCAGTTGAGCAGTTCTTC. Protein sequence: CASSSRTAVEQFF.

This chain connects TRBV2 to TRBJ2-7, with TRBD2 as a possible D gene (6 bases). The CDR3 spans 13 residues. Trimming took off 4 bases at V and 4 bases at J, with 11 bases between the two ends. Germline V gives CDR1 SNHLY, CDR2 FYNNEI. The CDR3 DNA sequence: TGTGCCAGCAGTGGATCCGCGGGGTACGAGCAGTACTTC. Amino acids: CASSGSAGYEQYF.

The V and J genes are TRBV11-2 and TRBJ2-7; either TRBD1 or TRBD2 may supply D (6 bases each). Trimming removed 0 bases at V and 0 bases at J, with 18 bases between. Looked up from germline, CDR1 is SGHAT and CDR2 is FQNNGV. There are 18 residues in the CDR3. The CDR3 here is CASSLDRGGFGLSYEQYF. The CDR3, as DNA: TGTGCCAGCAGCTTAGACAGGGGAGGATTCGGTCTCTCCTACGAGCAGTACTTC.

This clone was counted once. The V gene is TRBV7-6, the J gene TRBJ1-1; D gene unclear. Germline V CDR1 and CDR2: SGHVS, FNYEAQ. The CDR3 totals 13 residues. The germline V and J ends were trimmed by 5 bases and 0 bases, with 7 bases remaining between them. The CDR3 bases are TGTGCCAGCAGCCGCGGCTTGAACACTGAAGCTTTCTTT. Translating it yields CASSRGLNTEAFF.

V usage is TRBV7-9 and J usage is TRBJ1-2; no definite D call. The germline CDR1 and CDR2 sequences are SEHNR and FQNEAQ (reference sequence). This CDR3 is 13 amino acids long. Trimming left V 6 bases short and J 3 bases short, with 11 bases between. CDR3 sequence: CASSPGWDYGYTF. In DNA form, the CDR3 reads TGTGCCAGCAGTCCCGGGTGGGACTATGGCTACACCTTC.

J is TRBJ2-3 and V is TRBV10-3; D is undetermined. The germline V gene encodes CDR1 ENHRY and CDR2 SYGVKD. V was pared by 8 bases and J by 0 bases, with 9 bases between. CDR3 length: 13 residues. This CDR3 is CAIRVSSTDTQYF. CDR3 bases: TGTGCCATCCGAGTATCTAGCACAGATACGCAGTATTTT.

The chain is built from TRBV5-1 and TRBJ2-3; maybe TRBD2 (7 bases). V lost 6 bases to trimming and J lost 0 bases, with 11 bases between them. The CDR3 spans 14 residues. CDR1 is SGHRS, CDR2 YFSETQ, per germline. CDR3 protein: CASKGGLSTDTQYF. Written as DNA, the CDR3 is TGCGCCAGCAAGGGGGGGCTCAGCACAGATACGCAGTATTTT.

The chain uses TRBV7-6 and TRBJ2-5, with TRBD2 as a possible D gene (5 bases). The CDR3 consists of 13 residues. Per germline, CDR1 SGHVS and CDR2 FNYEAQ. Trimming stripped 2 bases from V and 5 bases from J, with 9 bases between. CDR3 bases: TGTGCCAGCAGCTTACCCCGCGGGGAGACCCAGTACTTC. Protein product: CASSLPRGETQYF.

The gene calls are TRBV7-9 and TRBJ1-2; maybe TRBD1 (5 bases). V dropped 2 bases and J dropped 7 bases, with 14 bases sitting between them. CDR3 length: 14 residues. Germline CDR1 is SEHNR and CDR2 is FQNEAQ (reference sequence). DNA of the CDR3: TGTGCCAGCAGCTTACAGGGCGGCGGGGGTGGCTACACCTTC. Translating it yields CASSLQGGGGGYTF.

This clone has more than one count but fewer than ten. This rearrangement joins TRBV7-7 to TRBJ2-1; D might be TRBD2 (6 bases). V dropped 5 bases and J dropped 0 bases, with 11 bases sitting between them. This CDR3 is 15 amino acids long. In germline, CDR1 is SSHAT, CDR2 FNYEAQ (reference sequence). CDR3 amino acids: CASSLTGSSYNEQFF. The CDR3 region has the DNA TGTGCCAGCAGCCTAACCGGGAGCTCCTACAATGAGCAGTTCTTC.

V is TRBV11-3 and J is TRBJ2-5; 10 bases agree with TRBD2. Germline V gene data show CDR1 as SGHNT and CDR2 as YENEEA. This CDR3 is 16 amino acids long. The trim removed 0 bases at V and 3 bases at J, leaving 4 bases unmatched. The CDR3 protein is CASSLDEGLAEETQYF. The CDR3 coding sequence is TGTGCCAGCAGCTTAGATGAAGGACTAGCGGAAGAGACCCAGTACTTC.

This clone was found a few times. This chain connects TRBV7-2 to TRBJ1-5; D gene unclear. CDR3 length equals 14 residues. Deletions cut 6 bases from V and 0 bases from J, with 9 bases between. The germline gives CDR1 SGHTA, CDR2 FQGNSA. The CDR3 region is CASSPDYSNQPQHF. The CDR3 region has the DNA TGTGCCAGCAGTCCTGATTATAGCAATCAGCCCCAGCATTTT.

This chain joins TRBV9 and TRBJ1-1; TRBD1 might be the D (5 bases). The CDR3 has 13 residues. The V gene's germline CDR1 is SGDLS and CDR2 YYNGEE. Trimming took 0 bases from V and 7 from J, leaving 10 bases between them. The CDR3 nucleotides are TGTGCCAGCAGCGTAGCCCTAACAGGTGAAGCTTTCTTT. It specifies CASSVALTGEAFF.

This clone occurred a few times. Distinct nucleotide sequences in the sample also encode this CDR3. The chain joins TRBV7-3 to TRBJ2-2; D remains unclear. The V gene lost 4 bases and the J gene lost 0 bases, with 3 bases spanning the gap. In germline, CDR1 is SGHTA, CDR2 FQGTGA. This CDR3 comprises 13 residues. For the CDR3, the DNA is TGTGCCAGCAGCTCCCCGAACACCGGGGAGCTGTTTTTT. It encodes CASSSPNTGELFF.

By share, this clone counts as medium-sized. The chain links TRBV7-7 to TRBJ2-2; D is undetermined. The CDR3 spans 13 residues. Deletions cut 1 base from V and 6 bases from J, with 6 bases between. The germline V gene encodes CDR1 SSHAT and CDR2 FNYEAQ (reference sequence). The CDR3 is CASSLDTAGELFF. The CDR3 DNA reads as TGTGCCAGCAGCTTAGATACGGCCGGGGAGCTGTTTTTT. The full variable domain, in which reference TRBV7-7 and TRBJ2-2 provide the parts outside the CDR3, is GAGVSQSPRYKVTKRGQDVTLRCDPISSHATLYWYQQALGQGPEFLTYFNYEAQPDKSGLPSDRFSAERPEGSISTLTIQRTEQRDSAMYRCASSLDTAGELFFGEGSRLTVL.

The V gene is TRBV6-5, the J gene TRBJ2-1, with D perhaps TRBD2 (6 bases). Germline assignment: CDR1 MNHEY and CDR2 SVGAGI. The CDR3 spans 13 residues. Trimming left V 5 bases short and J 10 bases short, with 15 bases between. CDR3 region: CASSDGLFGEQFF. CDR3 DNA: TGTGCCAGCAGTGACGGACTATTCGGAGAGCAGTTCTTC.

The chain carries TRBV27 and TRBJ1-4, with no clear D. CDR3 length: 15 amino acids. CDR1 is MNHEY and CDR2 is SMNVEV in the germline V gene (reference sequence). V was clipped by 5 bases and J by 5 bases, with 15 bases between them. CDR3 nucleotide sequence: TGTGCCAGCAGTGAACTCGGGTGGTTAAATGAAAAACTGTTTTTT. Residues: CASSELGWLNEKLFF.

The rearrangement uses TRBV6-6 and TRBJ2-7, with a weak D call TRBD1 (5 bases). The V gene lost 8 bases and the J gene lost 4 bases, with 6 bases spanning the gap. Germline V gene lookup returns CDR1 MNHNY and CDR2 SVGAGI (reference sequence). This CDR3 is 10 amino acids long. The CDR3 DNA sequence: TGTGCCAGCGGACATTACGAGCAGTACTTC. Translating gives CASGHYEQYF.

The chain couples TRBV6-5 to TRBJ2-7, with a tentative D call TRBD2 (6 bases). V was pared by 5 bases and J by 9 bases, with 20 bases between. CDR1 is MNHEY and CDR2 is SVGAGI in the germline V gene. The CDR3 has 14 residues. The DNA of the CDR3 is TGTGCCAGCAGTCCGCCGGGACTCTCTTTCGGGCAGTACTTC. Protein: CASSPPGLSFGQYF.

The chain has TRBV28 and TRBJ1-3; no firm D call. The germline gives CDR1 MDHEN, CDR2 SYDVKM. The ends were cut back, 8 bases at V and 0 bases at J, with 8 bases in the middle. CDR3 length: 13 amino acids. The CDR3 spells CASLSHSGNTIYF. The CDR3 DNA sequence: TGTGCCAGCCTCAGCCACTCTGGAAACACCATATATTTT.